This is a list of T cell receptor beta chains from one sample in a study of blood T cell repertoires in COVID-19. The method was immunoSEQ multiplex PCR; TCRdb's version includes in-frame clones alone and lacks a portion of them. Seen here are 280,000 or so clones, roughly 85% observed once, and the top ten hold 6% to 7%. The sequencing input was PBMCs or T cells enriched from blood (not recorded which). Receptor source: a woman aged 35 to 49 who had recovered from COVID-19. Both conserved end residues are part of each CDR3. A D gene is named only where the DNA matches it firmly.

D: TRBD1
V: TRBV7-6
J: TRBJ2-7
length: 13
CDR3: CASSLAQGSEQYF

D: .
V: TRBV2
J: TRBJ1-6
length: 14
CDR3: CASRVRGKSSPLHF

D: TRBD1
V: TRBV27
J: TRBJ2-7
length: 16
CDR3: CASSSTTGEGSYEQYF

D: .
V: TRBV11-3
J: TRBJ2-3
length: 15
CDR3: CASSLDPAGTDTQYF

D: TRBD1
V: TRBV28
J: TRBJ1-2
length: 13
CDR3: CAILDRGRGGYTF

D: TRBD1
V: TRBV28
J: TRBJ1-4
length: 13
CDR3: CAHRQGGDEKLFF

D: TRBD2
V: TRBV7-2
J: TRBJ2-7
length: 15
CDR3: CASRPSGASSYEQYF

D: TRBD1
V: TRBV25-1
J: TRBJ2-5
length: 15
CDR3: CASSDYRGSLETQYF

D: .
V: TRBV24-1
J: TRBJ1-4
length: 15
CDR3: CATSEGSATNEKLFF

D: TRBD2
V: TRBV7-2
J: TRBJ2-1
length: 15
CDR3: CASSFGGSSYNEQFF

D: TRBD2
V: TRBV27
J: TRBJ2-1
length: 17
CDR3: CASSLETSGRAQREQFF

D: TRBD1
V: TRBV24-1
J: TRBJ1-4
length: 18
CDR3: CATYPGQGGSQLNEKLFF

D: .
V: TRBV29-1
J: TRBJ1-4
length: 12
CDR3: CSVGTTNEKLFF

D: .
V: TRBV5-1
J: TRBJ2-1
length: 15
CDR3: CASSLEGRAYNEQFF

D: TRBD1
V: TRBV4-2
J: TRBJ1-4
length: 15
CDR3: CASSRPGQGAEKLFF

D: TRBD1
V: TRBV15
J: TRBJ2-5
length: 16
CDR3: CATSRDTTGGKQTQYF

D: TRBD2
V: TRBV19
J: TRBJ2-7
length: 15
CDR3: CASSRLAGNAYEQYF

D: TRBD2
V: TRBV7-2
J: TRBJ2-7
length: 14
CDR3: CASSKTSGSYEQYF

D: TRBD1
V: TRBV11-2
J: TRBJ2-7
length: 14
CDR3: CASSVTRQGYEQYF

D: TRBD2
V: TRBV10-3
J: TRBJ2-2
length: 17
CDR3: CAISESLAGGETGELFF

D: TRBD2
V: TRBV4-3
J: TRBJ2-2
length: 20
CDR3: CASSPMPGLAGGPLEGELFF

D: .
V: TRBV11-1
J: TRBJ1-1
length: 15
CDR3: CASSLGRGRSTEAFF

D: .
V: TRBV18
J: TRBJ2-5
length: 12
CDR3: CASSFPGETQYF

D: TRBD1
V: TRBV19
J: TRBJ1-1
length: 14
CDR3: CASTAARQGTEAFF

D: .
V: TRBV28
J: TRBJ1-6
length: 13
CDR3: CASSNPGGPPLHF

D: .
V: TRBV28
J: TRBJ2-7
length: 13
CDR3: CASIGGPPYEQYF

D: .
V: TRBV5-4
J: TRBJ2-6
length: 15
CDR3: CASSLGNSGANVLTF

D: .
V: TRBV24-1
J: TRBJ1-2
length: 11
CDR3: CATSRGNGYTF

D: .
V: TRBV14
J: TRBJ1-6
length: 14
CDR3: CASSQDRFDSPLHF

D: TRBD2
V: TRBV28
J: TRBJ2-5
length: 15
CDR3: CASSFAGDAKETQYF

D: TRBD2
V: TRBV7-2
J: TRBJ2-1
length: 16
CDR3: CASSLGSSGFYNEQFF

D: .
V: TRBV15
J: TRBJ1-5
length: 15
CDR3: CATSRSPEGGQPQHF

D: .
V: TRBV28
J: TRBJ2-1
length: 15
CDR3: CASSIPGSSYNEQFF

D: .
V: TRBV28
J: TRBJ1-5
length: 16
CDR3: CASSSHSGIGYQPQHF

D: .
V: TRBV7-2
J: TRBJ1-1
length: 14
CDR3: CASSPPSGNTEAFF

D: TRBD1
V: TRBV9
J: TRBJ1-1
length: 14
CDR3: CASTPGQVNTEAFF

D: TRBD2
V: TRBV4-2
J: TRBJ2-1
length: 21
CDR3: CASSQETSGRAWSRSYNEQFF

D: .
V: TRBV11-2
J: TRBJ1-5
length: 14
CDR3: CASSLVPLNQPQHF